A few counts support the clone carrying this T cell receptor beta chain. Its antigen remains unknown. The CDR3 runs 15 residues. CDR1 and CDR2 (germline): LGHNA, YNFKEQ. Trimming took off 2 bases at V and 7 bases at J, with 17 bases between the two ends. This entry is derived from a study of blood T cells in healthy people across ages. A second PCR of about 7 to 12 cycles used a sample-barcoded 5' primer and a J-beta primer mix. Each cDNA molecule carried a tag from a template-switch adaptor that contained 12 random nucleotides. Paired-end reads containing CDR3 totaled no fewer than 3 million for each sample. TCRdb re-analysed the 5' RACE reads in MiXCR, keeping a single row per CDR3 protein. The table includes around 710,000 distinct CDR3 sequences, about 42% detected once. General observations from the study: When set beside aged donors, long-lived donors presented more naive CD4+ cells and higher diversity.

The V and J genes are TRBV4-2 and TRBJ1-1; D unresolved. The TCR originated in a woman aged 55 to 70 in good health. The sequencing sample was made of blood. For the CDR3, the DNA is TGTGCCAGCAGCCAAAGAGGGTCTGGGGTAGATGAAGCTTTCTTT. Protein: CASSQRGSGVDEAFF.